The 30 T cell receptor beta chains listed next were all sequenced from one sample in a study of cytomegalovirus exposure and HLA in healthy donors. The primer mix had 60 Vbeta and 13 Jbeta primers. Generated by immunoSEQ multiplex PCR, the TCRdb table keeps only in-frame clones and is missing some. This table holds 150,000 to 200,000 clones, 70% to 85% found once. Sequenced input: PBMCs. Receptors originate from a man in his fifties or sixties in good health and CMV-seropositive.

The rearrangement uses TRBV6-5 and TRBJ1-4; 7 bases agree with TRBD1. CDR1 MNHEY and CDR2 SVGAGI come from the germline V gene. The V segment lost 0 bases and the J segment 8 bases; nucleotides outside the gene matches: 6. The CDR3 runs 15 residues. For the CDR3, the DNA is TGTGCCAGCAGTTACTCTGGGACAGACCCCGAAAAACTGTTTTTT. This codes for CASSYSGTDPEKLFF.

On this clone: This specimen includes other DNA sequences encoding the same CDR3. The chain couples TRBV5-1 to TRBJ1-2; D not resolved. The V gene lost 0 bases and the J gene lost 3 bases, with 6 bases spanning the gap. From germline, CDR1 is SGHRS and CDR2 YFSETQ. The CDR3 is made up of 13 amino acids. DNA for the CDR3: TGCGCCAGCAGCTTGGGTCAGGACTATGGCTACACCTTC. It codes for CASSLGQDYGYTF.

The rearrangement joins TRBV5-1 to TRBJ2-3; 8 bases map to TRBD1. V lost 7 bases and J lost 1; bases outside the gene matches: 11. Germline V gene data show CDR1 as SGHRS and CDR2 as YFSETQ. The length of the CDR3 is 16 residues. CDR3 sequence (DNA): TGCGCCAGCGTATCCCAACCGGGACAGGGCACAGATACGCAGTATTTT. The encoded protein is CASVSQPGQGTDTQYF.

The chain employs TRBV6-5 and TRBJ1-2, with 8 nucleotides matching TRBD1. From germline, CDR1 is MNHEY and CDR2 SVGAGI. The CDR3 loop spans 15 amino acids. V was pared by 0 bases and J by 6 bases, with 6 bases of the junction left unmatched. For the CDR3, the DNA is TGTGCCAGCAGTTACTCGGGACAGGAGGGCCATGGCTACACCTTC. Its protein is CASSYSGQEGHGYTF.

This rearrangement joins TRBV6-5 to TRBJ1-2; 9 nucleotides match TRBD1. Germline V gene data show CDR1 as MNHEY and CDR2 as SVGAGI. The CDR3 runs to 14 residues. The V segment lost 4 bases and the J segment 8 bases; nucleotides outside the gene matches: 8. In DNA form, the CDR3 reads TGTGCCAGCAGTTCGAACAGGGGGCTAGGAGGCTACACCTTC. Amino acid sequence: CASSSNRGLGGYTF.

CDR3 sequence (DNA): TGTGCCAGCAGCCTCGGGGCAGGGGCGAATCAGCCCCAGCATTTT. Translated, it gives CASSLGAGANQPQHF. The chain joins TRBV7-8 to TRBJ1-5, with D tentatively TRBD1 (6 bases). The length of the CDR3 is 15 residues. Trimming shortened V by 5 bases and J by 4 bases, and 15 bases separated the two germline ends. The V gene's germline CDR1 is SGHVS and CDR2 FQNEAQ.

This sequence joins TRBV12-2 and TRBJ1-3; the D segment call TRBD1 is taken from the table without a DNA check. TRBV12-2 is tagged as a pseudogene. The CDR3 loop spans 15 amino acids. The DNA for the CDR3 is TGTGCAAGTCGCTTAGCCACGACAGGGAAGCACACCATATATTTT. Translating gives CASRLATTGKHTIYF.

The genes are TRBV7-9 and TRBJ1-2, with D perhaps TRBD1 (6 bases). Germline V lookup: CDR1 SEHNR, CDR2 FQNEAQ (reference sequence). This CDR3 contains 14 residues. V lost 5 bases to trimming and J lost 6 bases, with 16 bases between them. DNA for the CDR3: TGTGCCAGCAGCACCGAAGGGAGGGGGGATGGCTACACCTTC. Protein: CASSTEGRGDGYTF. Filled out from reference TRBV7-9 and TRBJ1-2, the complete variable domain reads DTGVSQNPRHKITKRGQNVTFRCDPISEHNRLYWYRQTLGQGPEFLTYFQNEAQLEKSRLLSDRFSAERPKGSFSTLEIQRTEQGDSAMYLCASSTEGRGDGYTFGSGTRLTVV.

This chain connects TRBV11-2 to TRBJ1-1; D may be TRBD1 (5 bases). V lost 8 bases and J lost 4, with 23 bases in between. The CDR3 contains 16 residues. The germline V gene has CDR1 SGHAT and CDR2 FQNNGV. The DNA of the CDR3 is TGTGCCAGCTCCGTTCAGGGAGGGTTGGGGAGCACTGAAGCTTTCTTT. It specifies CASSVQGGLGSTEAFF. The full variable domain, in which reference TRBV11-2 and TRBJ1-1 provide the parts outside the CDR3, is EAGVAQSPRYKIIEKRQSVAFWCNPISGHATLYWYQQILGQGPKLLIQFQNNGVVDDSQLPKDRFSAERLKGVDSTLKIQPAKLEDSAVYLCASSVQGGLGSTEAFFGQGTRLTVV.

For the CDR3, the DNA is TGTGCCAGCAGTTGGGGCAGCTCCTACGAGCAGTACTTC. It translates to CASSWGSSYEQYF. The chain has TRBV27 and TRBJ2-7; TRBD1 is a possible D gene (5 bases). In germline, CDR1 is MNHEY, CDR2 SMNVEV (reference sequence). The CDR3 consists of 13 residues. Trimming took 4 bases from V and 0 from J, leaving 7 bases between them.

For this clone: The CDR3 carries no conserved terminal phenylalanine or tryptophan, so it likely arises from a read error. The rearrangement uses TRBV6-1 and TRBJ2-7, with 9 bases that match TRBD1. Trimming cost V 7 bases and J 7 bases; bases outside gene matches: 5. This CDR3 contains 12 residues. Germline values: CDR1 MNHNS, CDR2 SASEGT. The CDR3 region has the DNA TGTGCCAGCAAACAGGGGGCTGGTGAGCAGTACCTC. The encoded protein is CASKQGAGEQYL.

The chain combines TRBV7-9 with TRBJ2-5, with D possibly TRBD1 on 5 matching bases. Germline loops: CDR1 SEHNR, CDR2 FQNEAQ (reference sequence). Trimming cost V 0 bases and J 4 bases, with 6 bases left between them. This CDR3 has 13 residues. The DNA for the CDR3 is TGTGCCAGCAGCTTAGCAGGGGTAGAGACCCAGTACTTC. Protein product: CASSLAGVETQYF.

This chain connects TRBV19 to TRBJ1-1; D might be TRBD1 (6 bases). Trimming cost V 3 bases and J 4 bases, with 9 bases left between them. Germline loops: CDR1 LNHDA, CDR2 SQIVND (reference sequence). The CDR3 sequence is 13 residues long. The CDR3 sequence is CASSIVDSTEAFF. The CDR3 DNA follows: TGTGCCAGTAGTATCGTGGACAGCACTGAAGCTTTCTTT.

This sequence joins TRBV9 and TRBJ1-1; 10 bases are shared with TRBD1. Germline V gene sequence: CDR1 SGDLS, CDR2 YYNGEE. The CDR3 totals 14 residues. Trimming cost V 4 bases and J 6 bases; bases outside gene matches: 6. The CDR3 region has the DNA TGTGCCAGCAGCACCGACAGGGGGCGGGCTGAAGCTTTCTTT. This sequence encodes CASSTDRGRAEAFF. Full variable domain (outside the CDR3, taken from reference TRBV9 and TRBJ1-1): DSGVTQTPKHLITATGQRVTLRCSPRSGDLSVYWYQQSLDQGLQFLIQYYNGEERAKGNILERFSAQQFPDLHSELNLSSLELGDSALYFCASSTDRGRAEAFFGQGTRLTVV.

The rearrangement uses TRBV9 and TRBJ2-6; 8 nucleotides align to TRBD2. V lost 4 bases to trimming and J lost 3 bases; unmatched junction nucleotides: 12. Germline values: CDR1 SGDLS, CDR2 YYNGEE. CDR3 length equals 18 residues. The CDR3 sequence: CASSRAGEFASGANVLTF. CDR3 in DNA: TGTGCCAGCAGCCGAGCGGGAGAGTTTGCTAGTGGGGCCAACGTCCTGACTTTC.

The V gene is TRBV11-2, the J gene TRBJ1-5; TRBD1 matches at 7 bases. Germline V CDR1 and CDR2: SGHAT, FQNNGV. There are 16 residues in the CDR3. Trimming took 5 bases from V and 5 from J; bases not matched to a gene: 12. CDR3 loop: CASSLGDRVGDQPQHF. CDR3 sequence (DNA): TGTGCCAGCAGCCTCGGAGACAGGGTGGGTGATCAGCCCCAGCATTTT.

This chain connects TRBV7-9 to TRBJ2-7; 9 positions agree with TRBD1. CDR3 length equals 15 residues. V was pared by 5 bases and J by 2 bases, with 7 bases of the junction left unmatched. Germline V CDR1 and CDR2: SEHNR, FQNEAQ (reference sequence). The CDR3 DNA sequence: TGTGCCAGCAGCCAGCCGGGACAGGGTACCTACGAGCAGTACTTC. Amino acid sequence: CASSQPGQGTYEQYF.

The chain employs TRBV2 and TRBJ2-7; perhaps TRBD1 as D (6 bases). Germline V gene data show CDR1 as SNHLY and CDR2 as FYNNEI. Trimming removed 8 bases at V and 3 bases at J, with 11 bases between. This CDR3 comprises 12 residues. As DNA, the CDR3 is TGTGCCAGCCACCGGGACAACTACGAGCAGTACTTC. Amino acid sequence: CASHRDNYEQYF.

This chain connects TRBV2 to TRBJ2-1; 13 nucleotides match TRBD2. J gave up 0 bases and V 3 bases, and 2 bases lay outside the gene matches. The germline V gene encodes CDR1 SNHLY and CDR2 FYNNEI. CDR3 length: 17 residues. The DNA for the CDR3 is TGTGCCAGCAGTGACTGGACTAGCGGGAGCTCCTACAATGAGCAGTTCTTC. This translates into CASSDWTSGSSYNEQFF.

The J gene is TRBJ1-6, the V gene TRBV11-2; D not resolved. Trimming shortened V by 3 bases and J by 0 bases, and 12 bases separated the two germline ends. The CDR3 covers 17 residues. CDR1 is SGHAT, CDR2 FQNNGV, per germline. CDR3 amino acids: CASSFPPSSSYNSPLHF. In DNA form, the CDR3 reads TGTGCCAGCAGCTTCCCGCCATCGAGCTCCTATAATTCACCCCTCCACTTT.

The CDR3 DNA follows: TGTGCCAGCAGTTACGACAGCCTGAACACTGAAGCTTTCTTT. Translating gives CASSYDSLNTEAFF. This chain connects TRBV6-5 to TRBJ1-1; TRBD1 is a possible D gene (5 bases). CDR3 length equals 14 residues. Germline loops: CDR1 MNHEY, CDR2 SVGAGI. The V gene lost 2 bases and the J gene lost 0 bases, with 7 bases spanning the gap.

The V gene is TRBV10-2, the J gene TRBJ2-1; 14 positions match TRBD2. Trimming removed 6 bases from V and 9 bases from J; junction bases left unmatched: 7. The CDR3 is made up of 15 amino acids. The germline gives CDR1 WSHSY, CDR2 SAAADI. CDR3 bases: TGCGCCAGCAGGGGGACTAGCGGGGGAGGAAGTGAGCAGTTCTTC. Its protein is CASRGTSGGGSEQFF.

This clone came up once. This chain uses TRBV5-1 with TRBJ2-1; the D gene is possibly TRBD2 (6 bases). Germline CDR1 SGHRS, CDR2 YFSETQ. Trimming left V 0 bases short and J 7 bases short, with 14 bases between. The CDR3 is 15 amino acids. CDR3 protein: CASSLVVAGGNEQFF. The CDR3 DNA reads TGCGCCAGCAGCTTGGTGGTAGCCGGGGGTAATGAGCAGTTCTTC.

The chain employs TRBV28 and TRBJ2-7; TRBD1 matches 7 bases. The CDR3 has 17 amino acids. CDR1 and CDR2 (germline): MDHEN, SYDVKM. Losses at the gene ends were 6 bases for V and 3 bases for J; bases not matched to a gene: 17. CDR3 DNA: TGTGCCAGCAGGGCCGGGACAGTCAATCCGGTTGGCTACGAGCAGTACTTC. Its translation: CASRAGTVNPVGYEQYF.

In this sample, this clone turned up a few times. V is TRBV11-2 and J is TRBJ2-7; no reliable D call. V lost 2 bases and J lost 0, with 11 bases in between. The length of the CDR3 is 15 residues. The germline V gene has CDR1 SGHAT and CDR2 FQNNGV. The DNA for the CDR3 is TGTGCCAGCAGCTTAAGTTTGGGCAGCTCCTACGAGCAGTACGTC. Translating it yields CASSLSLGSSYEQYV.

Note on this clone: A read error is likely, as this CDR3 ends without the conserved phenylalanine or tryptophan. The chain couples TRBV6-6 to TRBJ1-2; D unclear. Germline CDR1 is MNHNY and CDR2 is SVGAGI (reference sequence). The CDR3 extends over 16 amino acids. V dropped 7 bases and J dropped 5 bases, with 23 bases sitting between them. The CDR3 loop reads CASTDGAGPGAYGYTL. CDR3 sequence (DNA): TGTGCCAGCACCGATGGTGCGGGCCCGGGTGCGTATGGCTACACCCTC.

This chain joins TRBV14 and TRBJ2-1; 8 bases map to TRBD2. CDR1 is SGHDN and CDR2 is FVKESK in the germline V gene. The CDR3 totals 17 residues. J lost 4 bases, V lost 5 bases, and 13 bases had no gene match. The CDR3: CASSVGYVRGRYNEQFF. The CDR3, as DNA: TGTGCCAGCAGCGTTGGCTATGTTCGCGGGAGGTACAATGAGCAGTTCTTC. Full variable domain (missing parts from reference TRBV14 and TRBJ2-1): EAGVTQFPSHSVIEKGQTVTLRCDPISGHDNLYWYRRVMGKEIKFLLHFVKESKQDESGMPNNRFLAERTGGTYSTLKVQPAELEDSGVYFCASSVGYVRGRYNEQFFGPGTRLTVL.

This chain joins TRBV29-1 and TRBJ1-5; TRBD1 matches 8 bases. Germline V gene sequence: CDR1 SQVTM, CDR2 ANQGSEA. This CDR3 has 14 residues. V lost 4 bases, J lost 6 bases, and 8 bases stayed unmatched. The chain's CDR3 is CSVGAGGAGQPQHF. CDR3 in DNA: TGCAGCGTTGGGGCAGGGGGCGCGGGTCAGCCCCAGCATTTT.

This chain joins TRBV5-4 and TRBJ2-3; D is ambiguous. V lost 4 bases and J 1 base, leaving 10 bases between the germline ends. In germline, CDR1 is SGHNT, CDR2 YYREEE (reference sequence). This CDR3 is 14 amino acids long. CDR3 in amino acids: CASSPPRGTDTQYF. Here the CDR3 DNA reads TGTGCCAGCAGCCCACCTCGGGGCACAGATACGCAGTATTTT.

The chain carries TRBV11-3 and TRBJ2-1; 9 bases line up with TRBD1. Germline loops: CDR1 SGHNT, CDR2 YENEEA. V trimming: 5 bases; J trimming: 11 bases; junction bases outside the gene matches: 4. This CDR3 region has 12 residues. The CDR3 spells CASSTQGAKQFF. The CDR3 region has the DNA TGTGCCAGCAGCACACAGGGGGCGAAGCAGTTCTTC.